This T cell receptor (beta chain) was profiled in a study of T cell repertoires in cytomegalovirus infection (dated by TCRdb to between 2018 and 2021). For the wider study: Because public TCR beta signatures pointed to carriage of CMV infection together with the matching HLA type, the HLA type of each donor mattered for the analysis.

This clonotype was seen only a few times. Its recognized antigen is unknown. Per-base quality was not reported, and no clone a single base away is much larger than it. What the research found in general, with its limitations: In the ex vivo response, HLA-C-restricted CMV-specific TCR beta clonotypes were dominant, and in two of eight donors the single most frequent clonotype came from this HLA-C-restricted group. Carriers of CMV infection plus the relevant HLA type were discriminated by the cumulative frequency of public TCR beta family members in the study cohort and in an independent 352-donor cohort.

The CDR3, from cysteine to phenylalanine, totals 13 residues. Only CDR3 DNA remains: 39 bases, in frame from the first base. Taken from the germline V gene, the CDR1 and CDR2 loops are MDHEN and SYDVKM. Deletion took 6 bases off V and 13 bases off J, with a span of 19 bases between the germline ends. Reads for this sample came from an Illumina HiSeq 1500. The raw public data were reprocessed by TCRdb itself: fastp quality trimming at Q25, MiXCR clonotype calling, in-frame beta chains only. Duplicate CDR3 protein sequences are folded into a single record with the most common DNA and genes. For this sample the table gives 630,000 or so distinct CDR3 sequences, of which less than 25% were detected only once. Jointly, the top ten make up 7.5% to 9% of the sample.

Recombination joined TRBV28 with TRBJ2-1, with TRBD2 perhaps the D gene, on 6 matching bases. Sequenced material: CD8+ T cells from PBMCs. The TCR originated in a human donor in good health (CMV status not recorded). Some clones in this sample may be carry-over from other donors' samples. At the DNA level, the sequence is TGTGCCAGCAGCTTACTACCCGGGGGTTATCAGTTCTTC. This is translated as CASSLLPGGYQFF.